A selection of T cell receptor beta chains follows, all from one sample in a study of OX40 agonist ivuxolimab in advanced cancers. Produced via immunoSEQ multiplex PCR; TCRdb's table is partial and in-frame only. Among tens of thousands of clones listed, approximately 84% were seen once. The sample was CD4+ or CD8+ T cells sorted from blood, taken in a trial of the OX40 agonist ivuxolimab. Source of these receptors: an adult with an advanced solid tumor such as melanoma, head and neck, liver or kidney cancer. Both conserved end residues are trimmed from each CDR3. Fields, in order: CDR3 length, D gene, V gene, J gene, CDR3 protein. D genes are given only for firm matches.

14	.	TRBV7-2	TRBJ1-4	ASSVTATAGAEKLF
14	TRBD1	TRBV2	TRBJ2-7	ASSGGGTGASYEQY
14	TRBD2	TRBV5-1	TRBJ2-2	ASSHTSGSDTGELF
15	TRBD1	TRBV5-4	TRBJ1-4	ASSRDRGRAVNEKLF
12	.	TRBV6-5	TRBJ1-1	ASSERQKNTEAF
16	.	TRBV7-5	TRBJ2-1	VRSLDEMADNTYNEQF
12	TRBD1	TRBV4-2	TRBJ2-7	ASSLGTAGGEQY
13	TRBD2	TRBV27	TRBJ2-5	ASGGLAGRQETQY
12	.	TRBV4-1	TRBJ2-1	ASSQDQAYNEQF
14	TRBD1	TRBV4-1	TRBJ1-1	ASSLTGGTMNTEAF
12	.	TRBV6-6	TRBJ1-4	ASIKGHPNEKLF
13	.	TRBV5-1	TRBJ1-4	ASSLGGQTNEKLF
14	.	TRBV5-4	TRBJ2-3	ASSLEGSRVTDTQY
12	.	TRBV11-2	TRBJ1-4	ASSFDRYNEKLF
13	.	TRBV27	TRBJ2-2	ASSLGGWGTGELF
13	.	TRBV6-5	TRBJ2-1	ASSARLVAYNEQF
11	.	TRBV30	TRBJ1-5	AWSVGQNQPQH
13	TRBD1	TRBV23-1	TRBJ1-4	ASRQVLGGNEKLF
13	.	TRBV7-9	TRBJ1-5	ASSQGPNSNQPQH
15	.	TRBV11-2	TRBJ1-2	ASSSTRGVPLNYGYT
12	.	TRBV5-1	TRBJ2-7	ASSLGHTPYEQY
11	TRBD2	TRBV10-2	TRBJ2-1	ASIGTSGNEQF
12	.	TRBV30	TRBJ1-1	AWSVRRRDTEAF
11	.	TRBV30	TRBJ1-1	ARNGILNTEAF
13	TRBD1	TRBV11-2	TRBJ2-7	ASSSRDRVSHEQY